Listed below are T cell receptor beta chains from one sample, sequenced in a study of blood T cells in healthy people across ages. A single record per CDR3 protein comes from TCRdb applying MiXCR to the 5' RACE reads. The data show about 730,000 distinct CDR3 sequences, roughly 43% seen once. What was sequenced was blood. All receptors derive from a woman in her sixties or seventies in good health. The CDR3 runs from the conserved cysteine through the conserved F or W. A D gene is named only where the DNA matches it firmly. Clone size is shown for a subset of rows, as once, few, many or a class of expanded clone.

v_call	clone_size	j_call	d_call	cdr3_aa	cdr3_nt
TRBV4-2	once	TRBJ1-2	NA	CASSQGAATNYSYTF	TGTGCCAGCAGCCAAGGCGCTGCTACTAACTATAGCTACACCTTC
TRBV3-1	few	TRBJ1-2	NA	CASSLEGQGPNYGYTF	TGTGCCAGCAGCCTAGAAGGTCAGGGGCCTAACTATGGCTACACCTTC
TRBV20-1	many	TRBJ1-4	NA	CSASINSNEKLFF	TGCAGTGCTAGCATCAACTCTAATGAAAAACTGTTTTTT
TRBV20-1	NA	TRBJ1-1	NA	CSAKRGGAAEAFF	TGCAGTGCCAAAAGGGGGGGGGCGGCTGAAGCTTTCTTT
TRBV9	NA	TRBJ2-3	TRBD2	CASSQTSGRGDTQYF	TGTGCCAGCAGCCAGACTAGCGGGAGGGGGGATACGCAGTATTTT
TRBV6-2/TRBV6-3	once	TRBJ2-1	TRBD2	CASSTPSGLYNEQFF	TGTGCCAGCAGTACTCCTAGCGGACTCTACAATGAGCAGTTCTTC
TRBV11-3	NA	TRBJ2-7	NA	CASSSFLGGTVSYEQYF	TGTGCCAGCAGCTCCTTTCTAGGTGGCACGGTCTCCTACGAGCAGTACTTC
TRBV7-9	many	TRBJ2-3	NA	CASSFSSTDTQYF	TGTGCCAGCAGCTTTTCTAGCACAGATACGCAGTATTTT
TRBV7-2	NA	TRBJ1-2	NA	CASSLPVWNYGYTF	TGTGCCAGCAGCTTACCAGTGTGGAACTATGGCTACACCTTC
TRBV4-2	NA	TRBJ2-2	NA	CASSQDEGGTGELFF	TGTGCCAGCAGCCAAGACGAGGGAGGCACCGGGGAGCTGTTTTTT
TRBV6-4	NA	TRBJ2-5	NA	CANSEGGGQETQYF	TGTGCCAACAGTGAAGGAGGGGGTCAAGAGACCCAGTACTTC
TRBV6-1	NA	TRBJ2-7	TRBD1	CASSSGQASEQYF	TGTGCCAGCAGTTCCGGACAGGCCAGCGAGCAGTACTTC
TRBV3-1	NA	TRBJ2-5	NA	CASSQEGWETQYF	TGTGCCAGCAGCCAAGAAGGTTGGGAGACCCAGTACTTC
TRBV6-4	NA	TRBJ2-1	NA	CASSEAYLTDEQFF	TGTGCCAGCAGTGAGGCCTATTTAACCGATGAGCAGTTCTTC
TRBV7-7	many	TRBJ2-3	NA	CASSLALGDTQYF	TGTGCTAGCAGCTTAGCTCTCGGGGATACGCAGTATTTT
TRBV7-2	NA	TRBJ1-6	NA	CASSYGAGGSPLHF	TGTGCCAGCAGCTACGGCGCCGGTGGGTCACCCCTCCACTTT
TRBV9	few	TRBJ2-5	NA	CASSVATGRETQYF	TGTGCCAGCAGCGTAGCTACCGGAAGGGAGACCCAGTACTTC
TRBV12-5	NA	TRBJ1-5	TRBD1	CASALGTGHNQPQHF	TGTGCTAGTGCCCTTGGGACAGGTCACAATCAGCCCCAGCATTTT
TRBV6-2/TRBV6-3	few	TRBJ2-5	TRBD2	CASRPTSGLQETQYF	TGTGCCAGCAGGCCGACTAGCGGGCTTCAAGAGACCCAGTACTTC
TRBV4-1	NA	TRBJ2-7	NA	CASSPSTQGSYEQYF	TGCGCCAGCAGCCCCTCTACACAGGGTTCCTACGAGCAGTACTTC
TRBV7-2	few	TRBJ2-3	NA	CASSPLATGTDTQYF	TGTGCCAGCAGCCCACTAGCAACGGGCACAGATACGCAGTATTTT
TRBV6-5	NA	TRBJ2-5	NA	CASSSGGIETQYF	TGTGCCAGCAGCTCAGGGGGGATCGAGACCCAGTACTTC
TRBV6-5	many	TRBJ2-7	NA	CASSYSTSYEQYF	TGTGCCAGCAGTTATTCGACCTCCTACGAGCAGTACTTC
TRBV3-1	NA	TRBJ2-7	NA	CASSQRYGRVNEQYF	TGTGCCAGCAGCCAACGATACGGCCGGGTGAACGAGCAGTACTTC
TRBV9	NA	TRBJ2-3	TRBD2	CASSVGGSTSTDTQYF	TGTGCCAGCAGCGTAGGCGGGAGTACTAGCACAGATACGCAGTATTTT
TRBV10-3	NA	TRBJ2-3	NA	CAITWGPTTDTQYF	TGTGCCATCACGTGGGGGCCTACCACAGATACGCAGTATTTT
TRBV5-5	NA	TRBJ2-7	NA	CASGLEGRSYEQYF	TGTGCCAGCGGTCTGGAGGGTCGGTCCTACGAGCAGTACTTC
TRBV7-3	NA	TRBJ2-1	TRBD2	CASSPWAGGGNEQFF	TGTGCCAGCAGCCCATGGGCGGGGGGGGGCAATGAGCAGTTCTTC